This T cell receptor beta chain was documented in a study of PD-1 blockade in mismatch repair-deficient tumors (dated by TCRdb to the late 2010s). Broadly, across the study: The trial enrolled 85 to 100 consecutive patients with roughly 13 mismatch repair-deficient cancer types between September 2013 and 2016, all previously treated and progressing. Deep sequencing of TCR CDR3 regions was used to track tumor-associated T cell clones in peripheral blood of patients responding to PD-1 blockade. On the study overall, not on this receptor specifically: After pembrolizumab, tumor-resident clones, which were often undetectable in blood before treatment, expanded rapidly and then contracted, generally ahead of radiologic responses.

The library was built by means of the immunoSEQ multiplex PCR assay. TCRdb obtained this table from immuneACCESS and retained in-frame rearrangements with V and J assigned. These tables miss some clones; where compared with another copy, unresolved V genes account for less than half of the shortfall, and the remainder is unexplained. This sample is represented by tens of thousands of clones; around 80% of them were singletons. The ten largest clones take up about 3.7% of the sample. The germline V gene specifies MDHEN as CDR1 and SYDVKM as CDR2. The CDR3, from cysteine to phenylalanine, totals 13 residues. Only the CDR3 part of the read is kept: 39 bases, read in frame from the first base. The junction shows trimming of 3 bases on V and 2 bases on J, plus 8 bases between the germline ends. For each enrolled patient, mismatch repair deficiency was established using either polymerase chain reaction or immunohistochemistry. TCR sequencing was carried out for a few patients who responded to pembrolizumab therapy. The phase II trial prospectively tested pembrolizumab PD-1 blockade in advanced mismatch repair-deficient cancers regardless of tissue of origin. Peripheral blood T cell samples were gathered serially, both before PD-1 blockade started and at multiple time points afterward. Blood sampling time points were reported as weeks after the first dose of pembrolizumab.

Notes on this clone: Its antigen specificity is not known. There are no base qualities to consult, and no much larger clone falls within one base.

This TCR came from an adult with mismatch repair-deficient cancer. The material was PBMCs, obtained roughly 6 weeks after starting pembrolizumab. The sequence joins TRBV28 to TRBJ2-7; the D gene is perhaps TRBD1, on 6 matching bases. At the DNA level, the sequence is TGTGCCAGCAGTTTGGGGGCGACCTACGAGCAGTACTTC. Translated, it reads CASSLGATYEQYF.